One and the same sample provided the 28 T cell receptor beta chains below, sequenced in a study of OX40 agonist ivuxolimab in advanced cancers. Assay: immunoSEQ multiplex PCR; the TCRdb copy retains only in-frame clones and omits some. The sample includes approximately 44,000 clones, 80% of them seen just once. This specimen consisted of CD4+ or CD8+ T cells sorted from blood, obtained in a trial of the OX40 agonist ivuxolimab. Receptors were obtained from an adult with an advanced solid tumor such as melanoma, head and neck, liver or kidney cancer.

The rearrangement uses TRBV5-6 and TRBJ2-7; D could derive from TRBD1 or TRBD2 (5 bases each). Deletions cut 5 bases from V and 9 bases from J, with 12 bases between. This CDR3 region has 11 residues. Germline CDR1 and CDR2: SGHDT and YYEEEE. The CDR3 coding sequence is TGTGCCAGCAGGTTCCGAGGGGCGCAGTACTTC. The encoded protein is CASRFRGAQYF. Full variable domain (outside the CDR3, taken from reference TRBV5-6 and TRBJ2-7): DAGVTQSPTHLIKTRGQQVTLRCSPKSGHDTVSWYQQALGQGPQFIFQYYEEEERQRGNFPDRFSGHQFPNYSSELNVNALLLGDSALYLCASRFRGAQYFGPGTRLTVT.

This clone was counted only a few times. J is TRBJ2-7 and V is TRBV28; D is ambiguous. Per germline, CDR1 MDHEN and CDR2 SYDVKM. V was clipped by 4 bases and J by 2 bases, with 12 bases between them. The CDR3 loop spans 14 amino acids. The CDR3 protein is CASSSHNSAYEQYF. In DNA form, the CDR3 reads TGTGCCAGCAGTTCACATAACAGCGCCTACGAGCAGTACTTC.

The chain joins TRBV28 to TRBJ1-4; D unclear. The CDR3 has 15 residues. Germline lookup yields CDR1 MDHEN and CDR2 SYDVKM. Trimming took off 1 base at V and 0 bases at J, with 6 bases between the two ends. The CDR3 bases are TGTGCCAGCAGTTTATCGGGAACAACTAATGAAAAACTGTTTTTT. This codes for CASSLSGTTNEKLFF.

The CDR3 DNA sequence: TGTGCCAGCAGTGGGACAGGTGGTGAAAAACTGTTTTTT. Amino acids: CASSGTGGEKLFF. V gene TRBV28 combines with J gene TRBJ1-4; 8 bases are shared with TRBD1. This CDR3 comprises 13 residues. J was trimmed by 7 bases and V by 5 bases; bases with no gene match: 3. Germline CDR1 reads MDHEN; CDR2 reads SYDVKM. Complete variable domain (other parts from reference TRBV28 and TRBJ1-4): DVKVTQSSRYLVKRTGEKVFLECVQDMDHENMFWYRQDPGLGLRLIYFSYDVKMKEKGDIPEGYSVSREKKERFSLILESASTNQTSMYLCASSGTGGEKLFFGSGTQLSVL.

This CDR3 reads CASSPTRSADTQYF. In DNA form, the CDR3 reads TGTGCCAGTAGTCCGACTAGAAGCGCAGATACGCAGTATTTT. The chain joins TRBV19 to TRBJ2-3, with a tentative D call TRBD2 (6 bases). Looked up from germline, CDR1 is LNHDA and CDR2 is SQIVND (reference sequence). This CDR3 has 14 residues. V lost 5 bases, J lost 4 bases, and 13 bases lay in between.

CDR3 residues: CASSPRRETYNEQFF. Written as DNA, the CDR3 is TGTGCCAGCTCACCACGGAGGGAAACCTACAATGAGCAGTTCTTC. The gene calls are TRBV18 and TRBJ2-1; D is perhaps TRBD2 (6 bases). Trimming removed 1 base at V and 2 bases at J, with 9 bases between. Looked up from germline, CDR1 is KGHSH and CDR2 is LQKENI. This CDR3 spans 15 amino acids.

The chain couples TRBV7-2 to TRBJ1-2; TRBD1 might be the D (6 bases). Germline V gives CDR1 SGHTA, CDR2 FQGNSA. This CDR3 contains 13 residues. Trimming left V 6 bases short and J 2 bases short, with 10 bases between. CDR3 sequence reads: CASSLGQNYGYTF. CDR3 sequence (DNA): TGTGCCAGCAGTCTAGGACAGAACTATGGCTACACCTTC.

This clone has only one observation. The chain recombines TRBV6-1 with TRBJ1-3; perhaps TRBD1 as D (6 bases). The CDR3 is 15 residues long. CDR1 is MNHNS and CDR2 is SASEGT in the germline V gene. Trimming left V 3 bases short and J 4 bases short, with 13 bases between. CDR3 nucleotides: TGTGCCAGCAGTGATCCCGGGACAACAGGAAACACCATATATTTT. It translates to CASSDPGTTGNTIYF.

This clone appeared a single time. The chain has TRBV7-8 and TRBJ2-3; D possibly matches TRBD1 or TRBD2 (6 bases each). Germline loops: CDR1 SGHVS, CDR2 FQNEAQ. This CDR3 is built from 15 residues. V was cut by 2 bases and J by 6 bases, with 15 bases left in between. The CDR3 region has the DNA TGTGCCAGCAGCTTAACTAGGGGGGATCAGGATACGCAGTATTTT. Encoded protein: CASSLTRGDQDTQYF.

This chain connects TRBV28 to TRBJ1-1; possible D gene TRBD1, 5 bases. Germline CDR1 and CDR2: MDHEN and SYDVKM. V was pared by 4 bases and J by 5 bases, with 20 bases between. The length of the CDR3 is 16 residues. CDR3 bases: TGTGCCAGCAGTTATTGGGTTTTGGGACGGACTACTGAAGCTTTCTTT. Residues: CASSYWVLGRTTEAFF.

This chain links TRBV6-6 with TRBJ2-7; D remains ambiguous. Germline-derived CDR1 and CDR2 are MNHNY and SVGAGI (reference sequence). The CDR3 has 15 residues. V was shortened by 7 bases and J by 0 bases, with 16 bases between the two germline ends. The chain's CDR3 is CASKPRAVSSYEQYF. The CDR3 DNA reads TGTGCCAGCAAGCCCCGGGCCGTCAGCTCCTACGAGCAGTACTTC.

This chain joins TRBV19 and TRBJ2-3; a weak D match, TRBD1 (6 bases). The germline CDR1 and CDR2 sequences are LNHDA and SQIVND (reference sequence). This CDR3 spans 15 amino acids. Trimming stripped 4 bases from V and 1 base from J, with 12 bases between. The CDR3 region is CASSTGNRGTDTQYF. The DNA for the CDR3 is TGTGCCAGTAGTACGGGGAACAGGGGCACAGATACGCAGTATTTT.

The chain has TRBV6-5 and TRBJ2-7; no reliable D call. The germline CDR1 and CDR2 sequences are MNHEY and SVGAGI. V was shortened by 7 bases and J by 4 bases, with 14 bases between the two germline ends. CDR3 length: 13 residues. CDR3 coding DNA: TGTGCCAGCACTACACCCCCCCCATACGAGCAGTACTTC. Protein product: CASTTPPPYEQYF.

The table lists this clone with a few counts. This chain links TRBV28 with TRBJ2-5; D may match TRBD1 or TRBD2 (5 bases each). V lost 3 bases and J lost 5, with 16 bases in between. CDR3 length equals 15 residues. Germline values: CDR1 MDHEN, CDR2 SYDVKM. The CDR3 region has the DNA TGTGCCAGCAGTTTGTGGGGCCAGAGGGATGAGACCCAGTACTTC. Protein product: CASSLWGQRDETQYF.

This clone was counted only a few times. This chain uses TRBV9 with TRBJ1-5; 7 nucleotides line up with TRBD1. CDR1 is SGDLS, CDR2 YYNGEE, per germline. The V and J ends lost 4 bases and 3 bases, in that order; junction bases with no gene match: 7. This CDR3 is 15 amino acids long. Written as DNA, the CDR3 is TGTGCCAGCAGCTCCACAGGGGCCCACAATCAGCCCCAGCATTTT. Protein product: CASSSTGAHNQPQHF. Complete variable domain (other parts from reference TRBV9 and TRBJ1-5): DSGVTQTPKHLITATGQRVTLRCSPRSGDLSVYWYQQSLDQGLQFLIQYYNGEERAKGNILERFSAQQFPDLHSELNLSSLELGDSALYFCASSSTGAHNQPQHFGDGTRLSIL.

V is TRBV4-1 and J is TRBJ2-5; a possible D gene is TRBD1 (6 bases). V gave up 1 base and J gave up 3 bases, with 6 bases separating them. There are 13 residues in the CDR3. Germline V gene lookup returns CDR1 MGHRA and CDR2 YSYEKL. For the CDR3, the DNA is TGCGCCAGCAGCCAAGGGACAGAAGAGACCCAGTACTTC. This sequence encodes CASSQGTEETQYF.

The chain uses TRBV4-3 and TRBJ2-5; 9 nucleotides match TRBD1. CDR1 LGHNA and CDR2 YSLEER come from the germline V gene. The CDR3 is 16 residues long. Germline trimming cut 0 bases from V and 6 bases from J; bases unmatched to any gene: 8. CDR3 residues: CASSQEGMGQGQTQYF. The CDR3 nucleotides read TGCGCCAGCAGCCAAGAGGGTATGGGACAGGGACAGACCCAGTACTTC.

The J gene is TRBJ2-1, the V gene TRBV11-2; unclear D gene. This CDR3 is 15 amino acids long. CDR1 and CDR2 (germline): SGHAT, FQNNGV. V dropped 2 bases and J dropped 3 bases, with 11 bases sitting between them. CDR3 in amino acids: CASSLRESSYNEQFF. The CDR3 DNA is TGTGCCAGCAGCTTACGAGAAAGTAGCTACAATGAGCAGTTCTTC.

The chain joins TRBV18 to TRBJ2-7, with D possibly TRBD1 on 5 matching bases. The CDR3 has 14 amino acids. Germline CDR1 KGHSH, CDR2 LQKENI. Trimming removed 0 bases at V and 0 bases at J, with 6 bases between. Written as DNA, the CDR3 is TGTGCCAGCTCACCACCGGACAACTCCTACGAGCAGTACTTC. Translating gives CASSPPDNSYEQYF. The full variable domain, its missing parts supplied by reference TRBV18 and TRBJ2-7, is NAGVMQNPRHLVRRRGQEARLRCSPMKGHSHVYWYRQLPEEGLKFMVYLQKENIIDESGMPKERFSAEFPKEGPSILRIQQVVRGDSAAYFCASSPPDNSYEQYFGPGTRLTVT.

The chain has TRBV5-8 and TRBJ2-7; TRBD1 aligns across 7 bases. Trimming cost V 0 bases and J 3 bases; bases outside gene matches: 6. The CDR3 is 15 residues long. The germline gives CDR1 SGHTS, CDR2 YDEGEE. CDR3 nucleotides: TGTGCCAGCAGCTTGGCACCGACAGGGAACTACGAGCAGTACTTC. Protein: CASSLAPTGNYEQYF.

The chain is built from TRBV19 and TRBJ1-5; a weak D match, TRBD1 (6 bases). CDR3 length: 16 amino acids. From germline, CDR1 is LNHDA and CDR2 SQIVND (reference sequence). V lost 7 bases and J lost 2, with 18 bases in between. The CDR3 region has the DNA TGTGCCAGTACCACCACCGCGACAGGAGGCAATCAGCCCCAGCATTTT. It codes for CASTTTATGGNQPQHF.

This chain links TRBV29-1 with TRBJ2-5; possible D gene TRBD2, 5 bases. CDR1 and CDR2 from the germline V gene are SQVTM and ANQGSEA. The CDR3 has 14 amino acids. The V and J ends lost 6 bases and 2 bases respectively, with 16 bases between them. The chain's CDR3 is CSVTDGRRQETQYF. CDR3 nucleotide sequence: TGCAGCGTAACGGACGGTAGGAGGCAAGAGACCCAGTACTTC. The full variable domain, rest sourced from reference TRBV29-1 and TRBJ2-5, is SAVISQKPSRDICQRGTSLTIQCQVDSQVTMMFWYRQQPGQSLTLIATANQGSEATYESGFVIDKFPISRPNLTFSTLTVSNMSPEDSSIYLCSVTDGRRQETQYFGPGTRLLVL.

This clone has more than one count but fewer than ten. The V gene is TRBV6-9, the J gene TRBJ2-7, with D tentatively TRBD1 or TRBD2 (5 bases each). Germline V gene data show CDR1 as MNHGY and CDR2 as SVAAGI. The CDR3 loop spans 10 amino acids. Trimming took off 7 bases at V and 6 bases at J, with 7 bases between the two ends. CDR3 residues: CASTGTEQYF. The CDR3 DNA reads as TGTGCCAGCACCGGGACCGAGCAGTACTTC.

CDR3 protein: CASSQVDGGRGETQYF. In DNA, the CDR3 is TGTGCCAGCAGCCAGGTCGACGGGGGGCGCGGGGAGACCCAGTACTTC. This chain connects TRBV11-2 to TRBJ2-5; D might be TRBD2 (7 bases). The CDR3 is made up of 16 amino acids. Germline CDR1 reads SGHAT; CDR2 reads FQNNGV. V was shortened by 5 bases and J by 5 bases, with 21 bases between the two germline ends.

The chain recombines TRBV30 with TRBJ2-1; unclear D gene. Looked up from germline, CDR1 is GTSNPN and CDR2 is SVGIG (reference sequence). This CDR3 contains 12 residues. V lost 7 bases and J 6 bases, leaving 13 bases between the germline ends. CDR3: CASRPAINEQFF. CDR3 nucleotides: TGTGCCTCCCGACCGGCTATCAATGAGCAGTTCTTC. The full variable domain, with the rest looked up from reference TRBV30 and TRBJ2-1, is SQTIHQWPATLVQPVGSPLSLECTVEGTSNPNLYWYRQAAGRGLQLLFYSVGIGQISSEVPQNLSASRPQDRQFILSSKKLLLSDSGFYLCASRPAINEQFFGPGTRLTVL.

The V gene is TRBV7-2, the J gene TRBJ2-5; D tentatively reads TRBD1 or TRBD2 (5 bases each). The CDR3 is 13 amino acids. The V end was cut by 5 bases, the J end by 4 bases, with 11 bases between. Germline V gives CDR1 SGHTA, CDR2 FQGNSA. The CDR3 loop is CASSTGPVETQYF. CDR3 coding DNA: TGTGCCAGCAGCACGGGACCAGTAGAGACCCAGTACTTC.

The V gene is TRBV2, the J gene TRBJ1-4, with TRBD1 matching 10 bases. CDR3 length: 15 amino acids. Trimming cost V 3 bases and J 8 bases; bases outside gene matches: 6. CDR1 and CDR2 (germline): SNHLY, FYNNEI. CDR3 bases: TGTGCCAGCAGTGAGGACAGGGGGGAATTAGAAAAACTGTTTTTT. It yields the protein CASSEDRGELEKLFF. The whole variable domain, filled in from reference TRBV2 and TRBJ1-4, reads EPEVTQTPSHQVTQMGQEVILRCVPISNHLYFYWYRQILGQKVEFLVSFYNNEISEKSEIFDDQFSVERPDGSNFTLKIRSTKLEDSAMYFCASSEDRGELEKLFFGSGTQLSVL.

Points on this clone: A read error is possible here, since a much larger clone lies one base away. V gene TRBV11-2 combines with J gene TRBJ2-3, with TRBD2 identical over 11 bases. From germline, CDR1 is SGHAT and CDR2 FQNNGV. The CDR3 loop spans 16 amino acids. V lost 4 bases, J lost 1 base, and 4 bases stayed unmatched. CDR3: CASSSGTSGRTDTQYF. The DNA for the CDR3 is TGTGCCAGCAGCTCTGGGACTAGCGGACGCACAGATACGCAGTATTTT.